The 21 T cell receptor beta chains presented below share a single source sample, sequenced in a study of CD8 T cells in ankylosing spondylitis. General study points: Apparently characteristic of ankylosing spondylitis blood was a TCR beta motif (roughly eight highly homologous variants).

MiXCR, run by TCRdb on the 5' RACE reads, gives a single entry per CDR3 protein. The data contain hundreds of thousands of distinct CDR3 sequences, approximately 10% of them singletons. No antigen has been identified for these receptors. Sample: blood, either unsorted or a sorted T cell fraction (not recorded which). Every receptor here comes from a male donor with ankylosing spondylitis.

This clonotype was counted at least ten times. CDR3 protein: CASSQAGGWRTEAFF. The CDR3 region has the DNA TGCGCCAGCAGCCAAGCGGGGGGATGGCGCACTGAAGCTTTCTTT. The rearrangement joins TRBV4-1 to TRBJ1-1, with D possibly matching TRBD1 (5 bases). Germline assignment: CDR1 MGHRA and CDR2 YSYEKL. Trimming took off 1 base at V and 4 bases at J, with 13 bases between the two ends. The CDR3 spans 15 residues.

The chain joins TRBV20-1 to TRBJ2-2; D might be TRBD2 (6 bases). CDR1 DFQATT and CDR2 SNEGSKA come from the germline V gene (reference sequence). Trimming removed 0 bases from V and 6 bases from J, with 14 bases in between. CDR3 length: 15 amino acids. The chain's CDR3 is CSARDQRAGAGELFF. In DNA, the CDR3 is TGCAGTGCTAGAGATCAGCGGGCGGGCGCCGGGGAGCTGTTTTTT.

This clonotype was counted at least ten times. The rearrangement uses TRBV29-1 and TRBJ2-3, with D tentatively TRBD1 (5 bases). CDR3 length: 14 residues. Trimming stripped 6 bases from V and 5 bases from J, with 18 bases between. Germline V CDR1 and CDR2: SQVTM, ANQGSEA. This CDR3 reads CSVGRGSGGDTQYF. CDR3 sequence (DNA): TGCAGCGTCGGAAGGGGTTCGGGTGGAGATACGCAGTATTTT.

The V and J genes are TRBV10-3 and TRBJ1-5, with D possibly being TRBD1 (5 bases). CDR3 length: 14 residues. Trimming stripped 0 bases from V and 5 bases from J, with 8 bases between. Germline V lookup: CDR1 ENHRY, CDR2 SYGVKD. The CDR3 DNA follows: TGTGCCATCAGTGAGTCGATGGGGGATCAGCCCCAGCATTTT. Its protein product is CAISESMGDQPQHF.

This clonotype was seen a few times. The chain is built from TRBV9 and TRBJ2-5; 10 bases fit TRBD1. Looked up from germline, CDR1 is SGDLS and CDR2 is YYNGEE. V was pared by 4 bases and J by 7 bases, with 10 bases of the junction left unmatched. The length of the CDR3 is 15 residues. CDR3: CASSILGTGDGTQYF. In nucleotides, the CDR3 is TGTGCCAGCAGCATTCTAGGGACAGGGGACGGGACCCAGTACTTC. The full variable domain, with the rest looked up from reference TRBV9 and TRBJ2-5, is DSGVTQTPKHLITATGQRVTLRCSPRSGDLSVYWYQQSLDQGLQFLIQYYNGEERAKGNILERFSAQQFPDLHSELNLSSLELGDSALYFCASSILGTGDGTQYFGPGTRLLVL.

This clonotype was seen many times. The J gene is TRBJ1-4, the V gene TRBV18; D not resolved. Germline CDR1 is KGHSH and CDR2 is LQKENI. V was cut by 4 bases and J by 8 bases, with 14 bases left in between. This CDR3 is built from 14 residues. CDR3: CASSRSGNREKLFF. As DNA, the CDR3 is TGTGCCAGCTCACGATCCGGGAACCGAGAAAAACTGTTTTTT.

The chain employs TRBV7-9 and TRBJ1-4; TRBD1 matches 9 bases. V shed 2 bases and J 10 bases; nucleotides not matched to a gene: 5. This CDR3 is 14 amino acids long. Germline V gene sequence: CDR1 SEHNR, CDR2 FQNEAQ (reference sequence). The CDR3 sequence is CASSLRQGVGKLFF. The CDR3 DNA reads TGTGCCAGCAGCTTAAGACAGGGGGTAGGAAAACTGTTTTTT. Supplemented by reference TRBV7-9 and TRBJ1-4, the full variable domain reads DTGVSQNPRHKITKRGQNVTFRCDPISEHNRLYWYRQTLGQGPEFLTYFQNEAQLEKSRLLSDRFSAERPKGSFSTLEIQRTEQGDSAMYLCASSLRQGVGKLFFGSGTQLSVL.

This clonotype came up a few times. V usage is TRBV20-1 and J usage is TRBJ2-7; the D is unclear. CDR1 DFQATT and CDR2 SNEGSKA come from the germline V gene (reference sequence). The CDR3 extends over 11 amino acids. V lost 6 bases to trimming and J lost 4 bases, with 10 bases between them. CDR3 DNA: TGCAGTGCCTTTCGGGTTTACGAGCAGTACTTC. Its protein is CSAFRVYEQYF.

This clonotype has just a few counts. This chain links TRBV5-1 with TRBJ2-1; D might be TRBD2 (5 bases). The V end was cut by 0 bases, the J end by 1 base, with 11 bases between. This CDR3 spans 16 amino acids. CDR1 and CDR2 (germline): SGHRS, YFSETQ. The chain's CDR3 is CASSLAAGGSYNEQFF. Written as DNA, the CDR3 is TGCGCCAGCAGCTTGGCCGCCGGAGGTTCCTACAATGAGCAGTTCTTC.

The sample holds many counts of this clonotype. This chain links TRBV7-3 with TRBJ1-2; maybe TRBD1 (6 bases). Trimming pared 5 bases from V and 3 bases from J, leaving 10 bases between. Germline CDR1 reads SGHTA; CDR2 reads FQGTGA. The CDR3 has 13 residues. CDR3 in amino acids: CASSPNRDYGYTF. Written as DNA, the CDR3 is TGTGCCAGCAGCCCCAACAGGGACTATGGCTACACCTTC.

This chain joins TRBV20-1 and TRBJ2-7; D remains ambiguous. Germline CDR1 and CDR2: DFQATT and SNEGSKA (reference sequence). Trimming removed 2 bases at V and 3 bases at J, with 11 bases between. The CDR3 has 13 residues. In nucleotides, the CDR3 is TGCAGTGCTAGATATGCCGTAGACTACGAGCAGTACTTC. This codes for CSARYAVDYEQYF.

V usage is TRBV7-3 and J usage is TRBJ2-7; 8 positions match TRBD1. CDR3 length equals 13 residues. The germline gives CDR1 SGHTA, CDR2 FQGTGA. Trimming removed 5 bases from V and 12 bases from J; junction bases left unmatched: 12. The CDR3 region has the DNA TGTGCCAGCAGCCCCCGGACAGGGTCATCGCTGTACTTC. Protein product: CASSPRTGSSLYF.

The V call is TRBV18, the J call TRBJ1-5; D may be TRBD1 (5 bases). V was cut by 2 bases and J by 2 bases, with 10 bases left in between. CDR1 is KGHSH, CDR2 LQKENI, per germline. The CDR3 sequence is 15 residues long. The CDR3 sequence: CASSPEGLGNQPQHF. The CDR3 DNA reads TGTGCCAGCTCACCAGAGGGGCTGGGCAATCAGCCCCAGCATTTT.

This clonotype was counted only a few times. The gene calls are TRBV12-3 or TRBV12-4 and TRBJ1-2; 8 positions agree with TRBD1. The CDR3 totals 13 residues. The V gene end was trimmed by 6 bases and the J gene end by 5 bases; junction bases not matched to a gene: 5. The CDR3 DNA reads TGTGCCAGCAGCCGGACAGGGAGATATGGCTACACCTTC. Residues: CASSRTGRYGYTF.

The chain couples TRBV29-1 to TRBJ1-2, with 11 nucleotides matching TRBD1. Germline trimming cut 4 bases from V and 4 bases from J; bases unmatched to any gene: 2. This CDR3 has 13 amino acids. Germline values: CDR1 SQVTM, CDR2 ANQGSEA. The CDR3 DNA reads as TGCAGCGTTGGGGGACAGGGGGTCTATGGCTACACCTTC. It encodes CSVGGQGVYGYTF. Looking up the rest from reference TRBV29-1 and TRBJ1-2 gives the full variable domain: SAVISQKPSRDICQRGTSLTIQCQVDSQVTMMFWYRQQPGQSLTLIATANQGSEATYESGFVIDKFPISRPNLTFSTLTVSNMSPEDSSIYLCSVGGQGVYGYTFGSGTRLTVV.

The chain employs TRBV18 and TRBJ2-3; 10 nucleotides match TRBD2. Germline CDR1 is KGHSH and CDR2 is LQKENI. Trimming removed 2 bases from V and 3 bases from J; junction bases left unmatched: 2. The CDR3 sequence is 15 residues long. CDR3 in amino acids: CASSPVLAGTDTQYF. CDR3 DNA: TGTGCCAGCTCACCAGTACTAGCGGGGACAGATACGCAGTATTTT. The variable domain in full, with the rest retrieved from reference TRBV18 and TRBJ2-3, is NAGVMQNPRHLVRRRGQEARLRCSPMKGHSHVYWYRQLPEEGLKFMVYLQKENIIDESGMPKERFSAEFPKEGPSILRIQQVVRGDSAAYFCASSPVLAGTDTQYFGPGTRLTVL.

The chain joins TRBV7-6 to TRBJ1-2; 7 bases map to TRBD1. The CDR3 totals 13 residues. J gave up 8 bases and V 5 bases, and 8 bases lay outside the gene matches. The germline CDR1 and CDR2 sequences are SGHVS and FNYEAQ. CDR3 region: CASSQYRGRGYTF. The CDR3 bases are TGTGCCAGCAGCCAGTACAGGGGAAGGGGCTACACCTTC.

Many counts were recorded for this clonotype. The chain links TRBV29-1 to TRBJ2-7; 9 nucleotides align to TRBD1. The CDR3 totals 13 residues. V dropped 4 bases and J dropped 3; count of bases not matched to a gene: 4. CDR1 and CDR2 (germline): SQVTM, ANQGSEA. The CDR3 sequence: CSVADRGGYEQYF. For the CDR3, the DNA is TGCAGCGTTGCGGACAGGGGAGGCTACGAGCAGTACTTC.

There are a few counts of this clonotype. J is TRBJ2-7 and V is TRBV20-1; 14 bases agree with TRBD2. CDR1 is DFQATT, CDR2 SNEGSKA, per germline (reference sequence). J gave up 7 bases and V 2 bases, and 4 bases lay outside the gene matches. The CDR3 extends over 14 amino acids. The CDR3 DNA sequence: TGCAGTGCTAGAAAGACTAGCGGGGGGGGAGAGCAGTACTTC. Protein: CSARKTSGGGEQYF.

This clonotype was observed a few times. Here the CDR3 DNA reads TGCAGTGCTACGGATCTCTACGAGCAGTACTTC. Protein sequence: CSATDLYEQYF. The chain carries TRBV20-1 and TRBJ2-7; D gene unclear. Germline V gene lookup returns CDR1 DFQATT and CDR2 SNEGSKA (reference sequence). V shed 4 bases and J shed 3 bases, with 7 bases lying between them. The CDR3 loop spans 11 amino acids.

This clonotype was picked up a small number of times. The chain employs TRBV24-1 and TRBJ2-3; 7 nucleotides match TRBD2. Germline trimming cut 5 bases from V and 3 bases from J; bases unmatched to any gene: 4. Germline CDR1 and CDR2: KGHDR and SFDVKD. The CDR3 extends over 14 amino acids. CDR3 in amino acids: CATSGREMTDTQYF. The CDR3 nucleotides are TGTGCCACCAGTGGGCGGGAGATGACAGATACGCAGTATTTT.